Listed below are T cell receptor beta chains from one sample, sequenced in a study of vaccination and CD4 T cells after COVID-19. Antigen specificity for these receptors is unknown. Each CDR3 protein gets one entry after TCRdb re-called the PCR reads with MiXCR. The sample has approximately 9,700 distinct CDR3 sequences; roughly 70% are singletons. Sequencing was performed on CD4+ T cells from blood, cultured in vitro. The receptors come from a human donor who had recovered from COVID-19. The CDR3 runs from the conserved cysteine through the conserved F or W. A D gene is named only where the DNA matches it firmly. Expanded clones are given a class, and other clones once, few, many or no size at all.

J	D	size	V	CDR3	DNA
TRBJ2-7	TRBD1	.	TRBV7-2	CASSITGESQQYF	TGTGCCAGCAGCATCACAGGGGAATCGCAGCAGTACTTC
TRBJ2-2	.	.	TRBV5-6	CASSNTDRRNAGELFF	TGTGCCAGCAGTAATACGGATCGGCGGAACGCCGGGGAGCTGTTTTTT
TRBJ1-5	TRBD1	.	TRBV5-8	CASSPWTGLGPTGNQPQHF	TGTGCCAGCAGCCCATGGACAGGGCTAGGCCCGACGGGCAATCAGCCCCAGCATTTT
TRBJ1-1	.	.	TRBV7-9	CASSLWGEAFF	TGTGCCAGCAGCTTATGGGGGGAGGCTTTCTTT
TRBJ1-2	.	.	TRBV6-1	CASMIRRAEGYGYTF	TGTGCCAGCATGATCCGAAGGGCCGAGGGCTATGGCTACACCTTC
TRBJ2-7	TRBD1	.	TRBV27	CASRLGGRSYEQYF	TGTGCCAGCAGGCTAGGGGGCAGATCCTACGAGCAGTACTTC
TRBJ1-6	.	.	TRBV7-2	CASSLDGYNSPLHF	TGTGCCAGCAGCCTGGACGGCTATAATTCACCCCTCCACTTT
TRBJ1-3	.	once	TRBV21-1	CASSNRTPSSGNTIYF	TGTGCCAGCAGCAACCGGACGCCGAGCTCTGGAAACACCATATATTTT
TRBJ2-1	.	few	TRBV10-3	CASWVGSSYNEQFF	TGTGCCAGCTGGGTGGGGAGCTCCTACAATGAGCAGTTCTTC
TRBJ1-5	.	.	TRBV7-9	CASSRDSNQPQHF	TGTGCCAGCAGCAGGGACAGCAATCAGCCCCAGCATTTT
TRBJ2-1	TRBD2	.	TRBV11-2	CASSFGGVTYNEQFF	TGTGCCAGCAGCTTTGGGGGGGTAACCTACAATGAGCAGTTCTTC
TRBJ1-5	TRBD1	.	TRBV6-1	CASRPDRDYQPQHF	TGTGCCAGCAGACCCGACAGGGATTATCAGCCCCAGCATTTT
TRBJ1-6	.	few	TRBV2	CASSALGARGNSPLHF	TGTGCCAGCAGCGCGTTGGGGGCGAGGGGCAATTCACCCCTCCACTTT
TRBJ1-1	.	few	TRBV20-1	CSAYPRGLNTEAFF	TGCAGTGCCTACCCACGGGGCCTGAACACTGAAGCTTTCTTT
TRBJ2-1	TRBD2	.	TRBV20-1	CSARADGTRFQIF	TGCAGTGCTAGAGCGGACGGGACTAGATTTCAGATCTTC
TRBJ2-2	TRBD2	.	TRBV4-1	CASSRTSGTNTGELFF	TGCGCCAGCAGCCGGACTAGCGGTACGAACACCGGGGAGCTGTTTTTT
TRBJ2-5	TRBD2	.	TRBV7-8	CASSATGTSGQETQYF	TGTGCCAGCAGCGCCACCGGGACTAGCGGCCAAGAGACCCAGTACTTC
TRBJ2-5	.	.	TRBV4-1	CASSQLLLGQETQYF	TGCGCCAGCAGCCAATTGTTACTCGGGCAAGAGACCCAGTACTTC
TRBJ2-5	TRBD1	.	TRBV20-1	CSARRPDRVQETQYF	TGCAGTGCTAGACGTCCCGACAGGGTCCAAGAGACCCAGTACTTC
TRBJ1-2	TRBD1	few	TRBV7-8	CASSLQQGAGGYTF	TGTGCCAGCAGCTTACAACAGGGGGCCGGTGGCTACACCTTC
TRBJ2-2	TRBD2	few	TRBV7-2	CASSLALSGRGRGELFF	TGTGCCAGCAGCTTAGCCTTAAGCGGGAGGGGTAGGGGGGAGCTGTTTTTT
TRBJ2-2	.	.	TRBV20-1	CSAREGPGDTGELFF	TGCAGTGCTAGAGAAGGTCCCGGGGACACCGGGGAGCTGTTTTTT
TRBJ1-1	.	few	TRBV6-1	CASRRGSTEAFF	TGTGCCAGCAGGAGGGGGAGCACTGAAGCTTTCTTT
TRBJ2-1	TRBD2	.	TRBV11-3	CASSLFRLAGANEQFF	TGTGCCAGCAGCTTATTTCGACTAGCGGGGGCCAATGAGCAGTTCTTC
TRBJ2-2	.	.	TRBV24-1	CATSDYPAPGELFF	TGTGCCACCAGTGATTACCCGGCTCCCGGGGAGCTGTTTTTT
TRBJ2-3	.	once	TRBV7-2	CASSLGGWYQSTDTQYF	TGTGCCAGCAGCTTGGGAGGTTGGTACCAGAGCACAGATACGCAGTATTTT
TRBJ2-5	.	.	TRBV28	CASSLVGLGETQYF	TGTGCCAGCAGTTTAGTGGGGCTGGGAGAGACCCAGTACTTC
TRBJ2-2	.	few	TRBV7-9	CASSLVRGPYTGELFF	TGTGCCAGCAGTCTCGTGCGGGGGCCTTACACCGGGGAGCTGTTTTTT
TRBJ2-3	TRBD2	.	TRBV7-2	CASSSGVAGGAKDTQYF	TGTGCCAGCAGCTCAGGGGTAGCGGGGGGGGCGAAAGATACGCAGTATTTT
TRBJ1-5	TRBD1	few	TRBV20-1	CSASPGQGFNQPQHF	TGCAGTGCTAGTCCTGGACAGGGTTTTAATCAGCCCCAGCATTTT
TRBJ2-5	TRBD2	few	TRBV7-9	CASSSGMGSGRETQYF	TGTGCCAGCAGCTCGGGGATGGGTAGCGGGAGGGAGACCCAGTACTTC
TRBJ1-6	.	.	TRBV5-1	CASSDTGNLGSPLHF	TGCGCCAGCAGCGACACAGGGAATTTAGGTTCACCCCTCCACTTT
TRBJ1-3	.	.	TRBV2	CASSEAGTVISGNTIYF	TGTGCCAGCAGTGAAGCGGGGACGGTGATCTCTGGAAACACCATATATTTT
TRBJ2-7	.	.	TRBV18	CASGTSYEQYF	TGTGCCAGCGGGACCTCCTACGAGCAGTACTTC
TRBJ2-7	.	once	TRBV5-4	CASSFQGNEYEQYF	TGTGCCAGCAGCTTTCAAGGGAACGAATACGAGCAGTACTTC
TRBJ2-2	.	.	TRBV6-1	CASTERGELFF	TGTGCCAGCACCGAGCGCGGGGAGCTGTTTTTT
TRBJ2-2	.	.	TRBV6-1	CASSSGRNTGELFF	TGTGCCAGCAGTAGCGGGCGGAACACCGGGGAGCTGTTTTTT
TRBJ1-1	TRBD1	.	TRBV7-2	CASRPPTGPGAEAFF	TGTGCCAGCAGACCTCCGACAGGGCCAGGGGCTGAAGCTTTCTTT
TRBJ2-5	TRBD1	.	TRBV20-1	CSASFDRGSVQETQYF	TGCAGTGCTAGCTTCGACAGGGGGTCCGTCCAAGAGACCCAGTACTTC
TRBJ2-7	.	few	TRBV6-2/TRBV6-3	CASSRDFLNEQYF	TGTGCCAGCTCTAGGGACTTCCTAAACGAGCAGTACTTC
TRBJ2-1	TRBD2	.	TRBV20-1	CSAGLVMEQFF	TGCAGTGCCGGACTAGTAATGGAGCAGTTCTTC
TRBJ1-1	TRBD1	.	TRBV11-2	CASSLWQGGEKNTEAFF	TGTGCCAGCAGCTTATGGCAGGGGGGTGAGAAGAACACTGAAGCTTTCTTT
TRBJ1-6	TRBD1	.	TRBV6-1	CASSPGRDRSNSPLHF	TGTGCCAGCAGTCCCGGCCGGGACAGGAGTAATTCACCCCTCCACTTT
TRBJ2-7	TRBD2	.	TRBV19	CASSISGTSGRTPYEQYF	TGTGCCAGTAGTATATCCGGGACTAGCGGGAGGACCCCCTACGAGCAGTACTTC
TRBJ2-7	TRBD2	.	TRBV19	CASSIVTSGPVYEQYF	TGTGCCAGTAGTATAGTAACTAGCGGGCCTGTTTACGAGCAGTACTTC
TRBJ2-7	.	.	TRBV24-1	CATSDSRVRDRYEQYF	TGTGCCACCAGTGATTCCCGAGTGCGTGATAGGTACGAGCAGTACTTC
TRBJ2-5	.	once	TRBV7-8	CASSLDRPPETQYF	TGTGCCAGCAGCCTTGATCGACCCCCAGAGACCCAGTACTTC
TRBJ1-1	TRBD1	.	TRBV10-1	CASSKGTGGFTEAFF	TGCGCCAGCAGTAAAGGGACAGGGGGATTCACTGAAGCTTTCTTT
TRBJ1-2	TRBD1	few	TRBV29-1	CSVGQGAYGYTF	TGCAGCGTTGGACAGGGAGCCTATGGCTACACCTTC
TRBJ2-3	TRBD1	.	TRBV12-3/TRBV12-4	CASSFWTGAGTDTQYF	TGTGCCAGCAGTTTCTGGACAGGGGCCGGCACAGATACGCAGTATTTT
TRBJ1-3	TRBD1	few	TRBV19	CASSEQGHTIYF	TGTGCCAGTAGCGAACAGGGGCACACCATATATTTT
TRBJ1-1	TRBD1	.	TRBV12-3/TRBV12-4	CASSLTGSDGGFF	TGTGCCAGCAGTTTGACAGGGTCTGACGGCGGTTTCTTT
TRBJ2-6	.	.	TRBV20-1	CSARDRQAGANVLTF	TGCAGTGCTAGAGATCGTCAGGCTGGGGCCAACGTCCTGACTTTC